These T cell receptor beta chains were read from a single sample in a study of blood T cell repertoires in COVID-19. Here immunoSEQ multiplex PCR was the method, and the copy in TCRdb shows in-frame clones only, minus some. The table includes 110,000 or so clones, about 85% detected once. The sample consisted of peripheral blood. These receptors came from a human donor in a cohort sampled during active COVID-19. CDR3s include the opening cysteine and the closing phenylalanine or tryptophan. A D gene is named only where the DNA matches it firmly.

D	V	J	CDR3	DNA
.	TRBV7-6	TRBJ2-7	CASSLAPPSGGVTYEQYF	TGTGCCAGCAGCTTAGCCCCCCCCTCCGGAGGGGTCACCTACGAGCAGTACTTC
.	TRBV7-2	TRBJ1-2	CASSLARRGASGYTF	TGTGCCAGCAGCTTAGCGCGTCGGGGGGCCTCTGGCTACACCTTC
.	TRBV7-9	TRBJ2-7	CASSIPRAATAIEQYF	TGTGCCAGCAGCATACCGCGGGCAGCGACTGCCATAGAGCAGTACTTC
TRBD1	TRBV19	TRBJ1-5	CAIGGQEGYNQPQHF	TGTGCCATAGGGGGACAGGAGGGGTACAATCAGCCCCAGCATTTT
.	TRBV28	TRBJ1-5	CASSSGAGGPQHF	TGTGCCAGCAGTTCGGGAGCCGGGGGGCCCCAGCATTTT
.	TRBV6-4	TRBJ2-3	CASSAQGLDTQYF	TGTGCCAGCAGCGCCCAGGGCTTAGATACGCAGTATTTT
.	TRBV7-9	TRBJ1-5	CASSLEVGPQHF	TGTGCCAGCAGCTTGGAGGTAGGGCCCCAGCATTTT
.	TRBV7-8	TRBJ1-5	CASSLAGDQPQHF	TGTGCCAGCAGCTTAGCAGGGGATCAGCCCCAGCATTTT
TRBD1	TRBV6-6	TRBJ1-1	CASSGQGRSNTEAFF	TGTGCCAGCAGTGGACAGGGAAGGTCGAACACTGAAGCTTTCTTT
TRBD1	TRBV13	TRBJ2-3	CASSSPRDRVTDTQYF	TGTGCCAGCAGCTCCCCCCGGGACAGGGTCACAGATACGCAGTATTTT